This TCR beta chain is from a study of shared clonotypes between healthy human individuals. Naive CD8 cells, CD45RO-negative and positively selected for CCR7, excluded terminally differentiated effector memory CD45RA+ cells. The germline V gene has CDR1 SGHKS and CDR2 YYEKEE (reference sequence). This CDR3 is 16 amino acids long. The V end was cut by 0 bases, the J end by 6 bases, with 19 bases between. The method was immunoSEQ multiplex PCR; TCRdb's version includes in-frame clones alone and lacks a portion of them. The table has 2 million to 2.5 million clones, 93% seen once. The sample was naive CD8+ T cells from PBMCs. The receptor's source is a man younger than 35 in good health. Some clones in this sample may be carry-over from other donors' samples. This chain links TRBV5-5 with TRBJ2-7; possibly TRBD2 for D (6 bases). The CDR3 DNA reads TGTGCCAGCAGCTTGGTTTGGGTAGGACTCGGGAGCGAGCAGTACTTC. Translating it yields CASSLVWVGLGSEQYF.